This TCR beta chain was obtained from a study of blood T cells in healthy people across ages. A second PCR of 7 to 11 cycles used a sample-barcoded 5' primer and a J-beta primer mix. TCRdb independently ran MiXCR on the 5' RACE reads; one entry per CDR3 protein. The table lists approximately 800,000 distinct CDR3 sequences, 55% to 75% of them singletons. The CDR3 runs to 13 residues. Germline assignment: CDR1 SGHAT and CDR2 FQNNGV. Trimming removed 6 bases from V and 0 bases from J, with 9 bases in between. The chain carries TRBV11-2 and TRBJ2-7; D is ambiguous. This sequence was found in a man aged 25-40 years in good health. Material for sequencing was blood. The CDR3 nucleotides read TGTGCCAGCAGACACGACATCTCCTACGAGCAGTACTTC. Protein: CASRHDISYEQYF.